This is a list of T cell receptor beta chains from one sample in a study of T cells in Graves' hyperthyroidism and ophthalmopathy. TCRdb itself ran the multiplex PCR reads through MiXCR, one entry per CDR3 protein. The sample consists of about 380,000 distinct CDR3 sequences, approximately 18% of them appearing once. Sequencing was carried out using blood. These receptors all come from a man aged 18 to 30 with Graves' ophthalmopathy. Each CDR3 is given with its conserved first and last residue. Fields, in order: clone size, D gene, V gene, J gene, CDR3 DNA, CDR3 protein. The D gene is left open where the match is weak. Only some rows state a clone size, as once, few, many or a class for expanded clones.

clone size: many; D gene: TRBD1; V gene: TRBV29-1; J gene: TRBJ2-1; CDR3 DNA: TGCAGCGTCAGGGACAGGAGATCAAATGAGCAGTTCTTC; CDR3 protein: CSVRDRRSNEQFF
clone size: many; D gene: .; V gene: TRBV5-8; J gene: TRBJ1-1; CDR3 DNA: TGTGCCAGCAGCTTGGAATCCCTGAGGAACACTGAAGCTTTCTTT; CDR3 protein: CASSLESLRNTEAFF
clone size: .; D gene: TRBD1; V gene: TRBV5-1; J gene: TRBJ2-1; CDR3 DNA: TGCGCCAGCAGCTGGGGACAGATTTACAATGAGCAGTTCTTC; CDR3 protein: CASSWGQIYNEQFF
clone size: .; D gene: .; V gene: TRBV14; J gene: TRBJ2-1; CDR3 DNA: TGTGCCAGCAGCCAAATTCCATGGGAGCAGTTCTTC; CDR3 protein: CASSQIPWEQFF
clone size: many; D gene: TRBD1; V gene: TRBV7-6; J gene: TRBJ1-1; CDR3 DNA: TGTGCCAGCAGCGATCACAGGGGGTCCTTAAACACTGAAGCTTTCTTT; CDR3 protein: CASSDHRGSLNTEAFF
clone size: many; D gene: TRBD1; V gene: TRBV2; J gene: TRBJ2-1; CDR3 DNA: TGTGCCAGCAGTGAGGGCAGGGGGTGGAATGAGCAGTTCTTC; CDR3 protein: CASSEGRGWNEQFF
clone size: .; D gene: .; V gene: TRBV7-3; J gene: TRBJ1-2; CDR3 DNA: TGTGCCAGCAGCCCTCACCGGGTTCCTCGCTATGGCTACACCTTC; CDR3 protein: CASSPHRVPRYGYTF
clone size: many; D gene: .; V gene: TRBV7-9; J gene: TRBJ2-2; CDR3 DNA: TGTGCCAGCAGTTCGGAGGGGGCGAACACCGGGGAGCTGTTTTTT; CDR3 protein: CASSSEGANTGELFF
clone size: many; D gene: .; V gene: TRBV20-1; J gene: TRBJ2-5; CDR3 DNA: TGCAGTGCTCCACGTCTGGGGAAGGAGACCCAGTACTTC; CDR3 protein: CSAPRLGKETQYF
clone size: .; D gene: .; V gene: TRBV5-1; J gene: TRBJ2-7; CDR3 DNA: TGCGCCAGCAGCTCGGACAAGGCCCCCTACGAGCAGTACTTC; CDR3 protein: CASSSDKAPYEQYF
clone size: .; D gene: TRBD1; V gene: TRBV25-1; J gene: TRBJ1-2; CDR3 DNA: TGTGCCAGCAGTGAAAGGACAGGGGAGGATGGCTACACCTTC; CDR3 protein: CASSERTGEDGYTF
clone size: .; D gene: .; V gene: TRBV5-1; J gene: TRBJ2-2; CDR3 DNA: TGCGCCAGCGAGCAGTCGAACACCGGGGAGCTGTTTTTT; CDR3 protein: CASEQSNTGELFF
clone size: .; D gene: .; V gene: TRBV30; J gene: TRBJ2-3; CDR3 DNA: TGTGCCTGGAGAGAGCCGGCGGCAGATACGCAGTATTTT; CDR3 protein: CAWREPAADTQYF
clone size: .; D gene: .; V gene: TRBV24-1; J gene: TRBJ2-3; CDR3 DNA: TGTGCCACCGGTCCCCGGACTAGCACAGATACGCAGTATTTT; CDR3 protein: CATGPRTSTDTQYF
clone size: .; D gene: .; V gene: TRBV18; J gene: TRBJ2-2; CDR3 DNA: TGTGCCAGCTCACCACCCTGGCGGGTTTACACCGGGGAGCTGTTTTTT; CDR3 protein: CASSPPWRVYTGELFF
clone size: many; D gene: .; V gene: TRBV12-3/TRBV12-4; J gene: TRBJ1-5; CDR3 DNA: TGTGCCAGCAATTTCGGGGGGACGGGCAATCAGCCCCAGCATTTT; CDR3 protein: CASNFGGTGNQPQHF
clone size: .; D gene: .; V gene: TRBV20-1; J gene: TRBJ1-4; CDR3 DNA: TGCAGTGCGCGACAGTCAACTAATGAAAAACTGTTTTTT; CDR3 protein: CSARQSTNEKLFF
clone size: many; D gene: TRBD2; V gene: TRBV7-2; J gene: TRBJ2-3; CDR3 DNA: TGTGCCAGCAGCTCTAAGACAGCGGGGGGGCTTCGAGATACGCAGTATTTT; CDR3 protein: CASSSKTAGGLRDTQYF
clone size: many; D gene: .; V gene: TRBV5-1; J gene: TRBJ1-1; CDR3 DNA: TGCGCCAGCAGCCATATGACCGAGAACACTGAAGCTTTCTTT; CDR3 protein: CASSHMTENTEAFF
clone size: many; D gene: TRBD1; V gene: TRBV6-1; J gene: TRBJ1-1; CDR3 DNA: TGTGCCAGCAGTCAAGGACAGGGTAGCATTGCTTTCTTT; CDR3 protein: CASSQGQGSIAFF
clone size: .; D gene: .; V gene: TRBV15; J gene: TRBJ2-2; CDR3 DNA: TGTGCCACCAGCGAGGCCAGGGATTCCGGGGAGCTGTTTTTT; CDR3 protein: CATSEARDSGELFF
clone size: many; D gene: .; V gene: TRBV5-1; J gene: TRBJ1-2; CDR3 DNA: TGCGCCAGCTTTAGTGGAGAAAGCTACACCTTC; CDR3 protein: CASFSGESYTF
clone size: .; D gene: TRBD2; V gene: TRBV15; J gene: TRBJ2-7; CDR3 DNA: TGTGCCACCAGCAGCAGACTAGCGGGGGGTCATGAGCAGTACTTC; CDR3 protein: CATSSRLAGGHEQYF
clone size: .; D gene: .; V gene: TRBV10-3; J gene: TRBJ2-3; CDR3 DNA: TGTGCCATCAGTCTGTCTACAGATACGCTGTATTTT; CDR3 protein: CAISLSTDTLYF
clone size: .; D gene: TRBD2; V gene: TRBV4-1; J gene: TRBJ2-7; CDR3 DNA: TGCGCCAGCAGCCAATCCGGACTAGCGGGTTCGTCGGAGCAGTACTTC; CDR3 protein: CASSQSGLAGSSEQYF
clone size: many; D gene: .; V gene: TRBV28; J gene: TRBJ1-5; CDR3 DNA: TGTGCCAGCACGCTTATTGATAGCAATCAGCCCCAGCATTTT; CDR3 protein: CASTLIDSNQPQHF
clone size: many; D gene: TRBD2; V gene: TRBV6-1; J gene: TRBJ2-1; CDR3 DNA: TGTGCCAGCACCATAGAAGGTAGCGGGGTAAATGAGCAGTTCTTC; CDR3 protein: CASTIEGSGVNEQFF
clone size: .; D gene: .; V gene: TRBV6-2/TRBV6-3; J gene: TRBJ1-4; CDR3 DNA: TGTGCCAGCAGAAAGGGACCACTTAATGAAAAACTGTTTTTT; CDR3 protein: CASRKGPLNEKLFF
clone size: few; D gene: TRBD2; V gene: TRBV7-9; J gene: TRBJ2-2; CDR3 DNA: TGTGCCAGCAGCCCTAGCGGGGCCCACAGCGGGGAGCTGTTTTTT; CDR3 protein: CASSPSGAHSGELFF
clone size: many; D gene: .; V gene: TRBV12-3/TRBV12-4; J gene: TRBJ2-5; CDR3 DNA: TGTGCCAGCAGTCCCGGACAGGGAGGGGTTGTAGAGACCCAGTACTTC; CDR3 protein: CASSPGQGGVVETQYF
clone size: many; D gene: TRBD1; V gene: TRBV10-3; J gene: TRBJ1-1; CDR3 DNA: TGTGCCATCAGTGAGGGACAGGGGCTCTGGTCTGAAGCTTTCTTT; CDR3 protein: CAISEGQGLWSEAFF
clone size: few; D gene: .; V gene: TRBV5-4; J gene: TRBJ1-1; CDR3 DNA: TGTGCCACACCAGGGGAGGGGAGGAACACTGAAGCTTTCTTT; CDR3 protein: CATPGEGRNTEAFF
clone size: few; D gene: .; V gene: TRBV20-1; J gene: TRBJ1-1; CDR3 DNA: TGCAGTGCTCACGACCCTGGCCTGGGGGCGACTGAAGCTTTCTTT; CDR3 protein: CSAHDPGLGATEAFF
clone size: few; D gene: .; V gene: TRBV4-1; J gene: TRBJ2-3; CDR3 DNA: TGCGCCAGCAGCCAAGAGGGGGGGGGCACCTACACAGATACGCAGTATTTT; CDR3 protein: CASSQEGGGTYTDTQYF
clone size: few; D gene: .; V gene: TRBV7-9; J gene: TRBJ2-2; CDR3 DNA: TGTGCCAGCAGCTTAGTAGCGAACACCGGGGAGCTGTTTTTT; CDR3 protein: CASSLVANTGELFF
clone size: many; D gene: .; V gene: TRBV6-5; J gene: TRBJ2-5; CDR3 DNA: TGTGCCAGCAGTTACTCGCCAGGTGGCAAGACCCAGTACTTC; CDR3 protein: CASSYSPGGKTQYF
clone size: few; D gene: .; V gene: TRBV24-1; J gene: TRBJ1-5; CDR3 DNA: TGTGCCACCAGTGTTGGTAACAATCAGCCCCAGCATTTT; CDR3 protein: CATSVGNNQPQHF
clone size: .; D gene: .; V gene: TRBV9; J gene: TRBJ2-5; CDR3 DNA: TGTGCCAGCAGCTTCCCCCGGTCAGGCCCCCGTCAAGAGACCCAGTACTTC; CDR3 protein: CASSFPRSGPRQETQYF
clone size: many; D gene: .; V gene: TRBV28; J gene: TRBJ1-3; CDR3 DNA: TGTGCCAGCAGTTTACCCATGGGACCGAGCTCTGGAAACACCATATATTTT; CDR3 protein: CASSLPMGPSSGNTIYF
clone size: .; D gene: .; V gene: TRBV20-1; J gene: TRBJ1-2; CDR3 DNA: TGCAGTACTAGAGATCAAAGAGATTATGGCTACACCTTC; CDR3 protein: CSTRDQRDYGYTF
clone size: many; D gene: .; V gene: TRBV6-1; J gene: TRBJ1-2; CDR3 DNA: TGTGCCACCTTAGTCCGGGTCCTACCGAACTATGGCTACACCTTC; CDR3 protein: CATLVRVLPNYGYTF
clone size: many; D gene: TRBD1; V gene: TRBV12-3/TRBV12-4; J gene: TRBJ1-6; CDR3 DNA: TGTGCCAGCAGCCCAGGGGGGTCCTATAATTCACCCCTCCACTTT; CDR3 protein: CASSPGGSYNSPLHF
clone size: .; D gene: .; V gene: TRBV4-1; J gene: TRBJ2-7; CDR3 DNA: TGCGCCAGCAGCCAAGATGGGCGAGGGGCCGGCGAGCAGTACTTC; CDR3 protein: CASSQDGRGAGEQYF